The entry below gives a single T cell receptor beta chain sequence along with its context. Its antigen is currently unknown. Germline CDR1 SGHNT, CDR2 YYREEE (reference sequence). CDR3 length equals 16 residues. Trimming shortened V by 3 bases and J by 2 bases, and 15 bases separated the two germline ends. These data originate in a study of T cells in Graves' hyperthyroidism and ophthalmopathy. Broader study findings: Blood samples included most of the expanded thyroid clonotypes exceeding 0.001.

Amplified TCR beta CDR3 regions derived from RNA transcripts. The TCR CDR3 first-round RT-PCR relied on the HTBI primer set. TCRdb itself ran the multiplex PCR reads through MiXCR, one entry per CDR3 protein. The sample shows 250,000 or so distinct CDR3 sequences, about 15% of them seen only once. This chain connects TRBV5-4 to TRBJ2-4; D not certain. The receptor was derived from a woman in her fifties or sixties with Graves' hyperthyroidism that later progressed to Graves' ophthalmopathy. What was sequenced was blood. The CDR3 DNA sequence: TGTGCCAGCAGCTCGTCTCCGAAGGAATCCAAAAACATTCAGTACTTC. It specifies CASSSSPKESKNIQYF.